The clone carrying this T cell receptor beta chain was seen a handful of times. The V and J ends lost 0 bases and 2 bases respectively, with 10 bases between them. The V gene's germline CDR1 is SEHNR and CDR2 FQNEAQ (reference sequence). This CDR3 has 15 residues. The data are from a study of blood T cell repertoires in COVID-19. Study information: T cells, B-cell-depleted T cells, or PBMCs provided the cDNA or gDNA that served as material.

The protocol was immunoSEQ multiplex PCR, while the TCRdb copy is restricted to in-frame clones and leaves out a portion. The sample consists of about 140,000 clones, just under 85% of them appearing once. This study enrolled people aged 18 to 89 from about two dozen US geographic areas. The chain links TRBV7-9 to TRBJ1-1; no clear D gene. This TCR was recovered from a woman in her forties or fifties with acute COVID-19. Sequencing input: PBMCs or T cells enriched from blood (not recorded which). The CDR3 is CASSLASQTNTEAFF. The CDR3, as DNA: TGTGCCAGCAGCTTAGCGTCACAGACAAACACTGAAGCTTTCTTT.